The table lists the clone carrying this T cell receptor beta chain with many counts. Using MiXCR, TCRdb re-called clones from the PCR reads. Here the sample spans about 32,000 clones, under 8% being singletons. This CDR3 is built from 15 residues. Germline CDR1 is KGHSH and CDR2 is LQKENI. The V gene lost 6 bases and the J gene lost 0 bases, with 12 bases spanning the gap. No patient had received any treatment before thyroid surgery. The data originate from a study of metastatic and nonmetastatic thyroid tumors. The specimen was blood. This clonotype was obtained from a female donor with papillary thyroid cancer or a benign thyroid nodule (not recorded which). Some clones in this sample may be carry-over from other donors' samples. The chain recombines TRBV18 with TRBJ1-5; no definite D call. In nucleotides, the CDR3 is TGTGCCAGCTCGCGTGGACCGAATAGCAATCAGCCCCAGCATTTT. Its translation is CASSRGPNSNQPQHF.